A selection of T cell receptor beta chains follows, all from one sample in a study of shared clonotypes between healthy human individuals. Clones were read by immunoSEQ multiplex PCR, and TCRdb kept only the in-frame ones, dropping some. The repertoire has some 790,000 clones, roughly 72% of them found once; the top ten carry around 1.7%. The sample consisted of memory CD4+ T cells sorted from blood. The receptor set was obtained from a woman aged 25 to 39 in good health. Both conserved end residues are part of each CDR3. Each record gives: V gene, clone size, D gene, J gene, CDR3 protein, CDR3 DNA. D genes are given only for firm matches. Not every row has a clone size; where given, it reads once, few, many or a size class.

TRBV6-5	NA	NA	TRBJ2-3	CASTLYNTQYF	TGTGCCAGCACCCTATATAATACGCAGTATTTT
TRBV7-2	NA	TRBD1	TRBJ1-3	CASSNTGGYGNTIYF	TGTGCCAGCAGCAACACAGGGGGCTATGGAAACACCATATATTTT
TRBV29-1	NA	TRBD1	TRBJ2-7	CSVVKGQAYEQYF	TGCAGCGTTGTTAAGGGACAGGCGTACGAGCAGTACTTC
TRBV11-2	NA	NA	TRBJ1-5	CASSFNSNQPQHF	TGTGCCAGCAGCTTTAACAGCAATCAGCCCCAGCATTTT
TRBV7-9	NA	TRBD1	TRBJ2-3	CASPPGTGNTDTQYF	TGTGCCAGCCCCCCCGGGACAGGAAACACAGATACGCAGTATTTT
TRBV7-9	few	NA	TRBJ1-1	CASSLQGSTEAFF	TGTGCCAGCAGCTTACAGGGGTCCACTGAAGCTTTCTTT
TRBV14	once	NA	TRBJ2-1	CASSQVGGSSYNEQFF	TGTGCCAGCAGCCAAGTAGGCGGGTCCTCCTACAATGAGCAGTTCTTC
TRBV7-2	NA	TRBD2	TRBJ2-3	CASSLGGLAIYGTQYF	TGTGCCAGCAGCTTAGGGGGACTAGCGATCTACGGTACGCAGTATTTT
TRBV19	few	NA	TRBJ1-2	CASFHYYGYTF	TGTGCCAGTTTTCATTACTATGGCTACACCTTC
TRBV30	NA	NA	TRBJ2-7	CAWSGRPGTKDEQYF	TGTGCCTGGAGTGGGCGTCCCGGGACCAAGGACGAGCAGTACTTC
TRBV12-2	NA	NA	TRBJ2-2	CASRSPSGGRGRAGELFF	TGTGCAAGTCGCTCCCCATCCGGCGGGAGGGGTCGGGCCGGGGAGCTGTTTTTT
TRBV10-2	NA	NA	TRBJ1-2	CASSRAGEGYTF	TGCGCCAGCAGTCGAGCTGGGGAAGGCTACACCTTC
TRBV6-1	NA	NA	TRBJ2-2	CASSEALRGFRVGGTAYTGELFF	TGTGCCAGCAGTGAAGCGCTTCGAGGGTTTCGGGTAGGCGGGACAGCTTACACCGGGGAGCTGTTTTTT
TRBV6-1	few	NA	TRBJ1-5	CASAIGLDQPQHF	TGTGCCAGCGCGATCGGATTAGATCAGCCCCAGCATTTT
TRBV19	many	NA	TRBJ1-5	CASRNRDTSFDQPQHF	TGTGCCAGTAGGAACCGGGACACAAGCTTTGATCAGCCCCAGCATTTT
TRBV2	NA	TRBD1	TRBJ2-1	CASSTGGGYNEQFF	TGTGCCAGCAGTACAGGGGGCGGCTACAATGAGCAGTTCTTC
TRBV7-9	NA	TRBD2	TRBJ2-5	CASSSTSGLETQYF	TGTGCCAGCAGCTCGACTAGCGGGCTGGAGACCCAGTACTTC
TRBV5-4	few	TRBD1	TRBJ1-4	CASSLQGVDEKLFF	TGTGCCAGCAGCTTACAGGGGGTTGATGAAAAACTGTTTTTT
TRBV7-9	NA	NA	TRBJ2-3	CASSLFVGLAERTDTQYF	TGTGCCAGCAGCTTATTTGTGGGCCTAGCAGAGAGAACAGATACGCAGTATTTT
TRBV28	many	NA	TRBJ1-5	CASSPIDRDNQPQHF	TGTGCCAGCAGCCCTATTGACAGAGACAATCAGCCCCAGCATTTT
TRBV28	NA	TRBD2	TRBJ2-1	CASNIAGGFRGNEQFF	TGTGCCAGCAACATAGCGGGAGGGTTCAGGGGCAATGAGCAGTTCTTC
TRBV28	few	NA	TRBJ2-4	CASRPVTDLAKNIQYF	TGTGCCAGCAGACCGGTGACGGATCTAGCCAAAAACATTCAGTACTTC
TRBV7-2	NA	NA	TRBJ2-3	CASSLPGTQYF	TGTGCCAGCAGCTTACCTGGTACGCAGTATTTT